The 9 T cell receptor beta chains below all came from one sample that was sequenced in a study of T cells in Graves' hyperthyroidism and ophthalmopathy. There were TCR beta CDR3 regions amplified from RNA transcripts. During a first-round RT-PCR of the TCR CDR3, the HTBI primer set was used. From the multiplex PCR reads, TCRdb called clonotypes with MiXCR, one entry per CDR3 protein. The table shows 300,000 to 400,000 distinct CDR3 sequences, with 18% occurring only once. Sequenced: blood. These TCRs come from a man in his late teens or twenties with Graves' ophthalmopathy.

This rearrangement joins TRBV29-1 to TRBJ2-5; a possible D gene is TRBD1 (5 bases). The germline V and J ends were trimmed by 2 bases and 4 bases, with 8 bases remaining between them. Germline CDR1 SQVTM, CDR2 ANQGSEA. The CDR3 extends over 12 amino acids. The CDR3 region is CSVEKGLETQYF. In DNA, the CDR3 is TGCAGCGTTGAAAAGGGGTTAGAGACCCAGTACTTC.

This clonotype was seen many times. This chain connects TRBV13 to TRBJ2-7, with D hard to call. The germline V gene encodes CDR1 PRHDT and CDR2 FYEKMQ (reference sequence). This CDR3 is built from 13 residues. Deletions cut 2 bases from V and 2 bases from J, with 7 bases between. The CDR3: CASSLRVAYEQYF. CDR3 DNA sequence: TGTGCCAGCAGCTTACGGGTAGCCTACGAGCAGTACTTC.

This clonotype has just a few counts. The rearrangement links TRBV4-2 to TRBJ2-5, with 7 bases matching TRBD1. The CDR3 spans 17 residues. V was pared by 2 bases and J by 4 bases, with 13 bases of the junction left unmatched. Germline V gives CDR1 LGHNA, CDR2 YNFKEQ. In nucleotides, the CDR3 is TGTGCCAGCAGCCAACCTGAACAGGGGTCGTCGGGAGAGACCCAGTACTTC. Protein sequence: CASSQPEQGSSGETQYF.

This clonotype was detected many times. The CDR3 loop reads CASSEALNTEAFF. As DNA, the CDR3 is TGTGCCAGCAGTGAAGCGTTGAACACTGAAGCTTTCTTT. V gene TRBV6-1 combines with J gene TRBJ1-1; no firm D call. V lost 0 bases and J 0 bases, leaving 2 bases between the germline ends. The CDR3 has 13 amino acids. The V gene's germline CDR1 is MNHNS and CDR2 SASEGT.

This CDR3 reads CASSLQDKYYAFF. The DNA for the CDR3 is TGTGCCAGCAGTTTACAGGACAAATACTATGCTTTCTTT. The chain recombines TRBV28 with TRBJ1-1; tentatively, D is TRBD1 (5 bases). V was pared by 2 bases and J by 11 bases, with 15 bases between. CDR3 size: 13 residues. Germline CDR1 reads MDHEN; CDR2 reads SYDVKM.

This rearrangement joins TRBV11-1 to TRBJ1-1; 8 positions agree with TRBD1. The CDR3 loop spans 16 amino acids. Germline values: CDR1 SGHAT, CDR2 FQDESV (reference sequence). After removal of 10 bases from V and 5 bases from J, the junction contained 18 bases not matched to a gene. The CDR3: CATDRGTVGGSTEAFF. CDR3 in DNA: TGTGCCACCGACAGGGGAACAGTGGGAGGGTCGACTGAAGCTTTCTTT.

V and J are TRBV28 and TRBJ2-3; 7 bases are shared with TRBD1. CDR1 is MDHEN, CDR2 SYDVKM, per germline. CDR3 size: 15 residues. The V gene end was trimmed by 9 bases and the J gene end by 2 bases; junction bases not matched to a gene: 11. CDR3 loop: CASQPTGRFTDTQYF. The CDR3 DNA reads as TGTGCCAGTCAACCGACAGGGCGATTCACAGATACGCAGTATTTT.

As DNA, the CDR3 is TGTGCCAGCAGCCTAAAAATCGGGGGCGGCACTGAAGCTTTCTTT. Amino acids: CASSLKIGGGTEAFF. The chain couples TRBV5-5 to TRBJ1-1, with D maybe TRBD1 (6 bases). CDR1 and CDR2 (germline): SGHKS, YYEKEE (reference sequence). The CDR3 is made up of 15 amino acids. Between the trimmed V and J ends, which lost 4 bases and 4 bases, there was a span of 17 bases.

This clonotype has a count of ten or more. The chain recombines TRBV20-1 with TRBJ2-6, with 13 nucleotides matching TRBD2. Looked up from germline, CDR1 is DFQATT and CDR2 is SNEGSKA (reference sequence). CDR3 size: 16 residues. After removal of 6 bases from V and 0 bases from J, the junction contained 2 bases not matched to a gene. The CDR3 sequence: CSARTSGGSGANVLTF. The CDR3 region has the DNA TGCAGTGCCCGGACTAGCGGGGGCTCTGGGGCCAACGTCCTGACTTTC.